Below, 19 T cell receptor beta chains from the same sample are listed, as sequenced in a study of blood T cell repertoires in COVID-19. Some clones are missing from TCRdb's copy, which holds only in-frame ones; the method was immunoSEQ multiplex PCR. The sample includes roughly 380,000 clones, approximately 90% of them seen just once. The sequenced material came from peripheral blood. The receptors originated from a woman aged 55 to 70 with COVID-19, enrolled during active disease.

The chain is built from TRBV5-1 and TRBJ1-6, with D unclear. Trimming pared 4 bases from V and 5 bases from J, leaving 13 bases between. The CDR3 loop spans 15 amino acids. Germline V lookup: CDR1 SGHRS, CDR2 YFSETQ. DNA for the CDR3: TGCGCCAGCAGCCGCGACCCGCGGGATAATTCACCCCTCCACTTT. Residues: CASSRDPRDNSPLHF.

The J gene is TRBJ1-1, the V gene TRBV6-5; TRBD1 agrees at 9 bases. CDR1 and CDR2 (germline): MNHEY, SVGAGI. This CDR3 contains 13 residues. The ends lost 6 bases at V and 6 bases at J; junction bases unmatched: 5. In DNA, the CDR3 is TGTGCCAGCAGATCGACAGGGGGTGCTGAAGCTTTCTTT. Residues: CASRSTGGAEAFF.

The chain carries TRBV10-3 and TRBJ1-1; D gene uncertain. Trimming removed 3 bases from V and 1 base from J, with 9 bases in between. Germline CDR1 ENHRY, CDR2 SYGVKD. The CDR3 has 14 amino acids. CDR3 DNA: TGTGCCATCAGTGAATGGGAGGCGAACACTGAAGCTTTCTTT. Its protein product is CAISEWEANTEAFF.

The rearrangement links TRBV19 to TRBJ1-2, with D tentatively TRBD1 (6 bases). CDR1 and CDR2 from the germline V gene are LNHDA and SQIVND (reference sequence). Trimming cost V 7 bases and J 3 bases, with 15 bases left between them. There are 14 residues in the CDR3. CDR3 nucleotide sequence: TGTGCCAGTAATTACCTAGGGGGGGACTATGGCTACACCTTC. It yields the protein CASNYLGGDYGYTF.

The rearrangement uses TRBV19 and TRBJ1-1, with 9 positions matching TRBD1. The CDR3 totals 15 residues. With 5 bases clipped from V and 5 bases from J, the junction kept 9 bases outside the gene matches. CDR1 LNHDA and CDR2 SQIVND come from the germline V gene (reference sequence). CDR3 nucleotides: TGTGCCAGTAGTTACACAGGGGGCCGAGGGACTGAAGCTTTCTTT. Amino acid sequence: CASSYTGGRGTEAFF.

The J gene is TRBJ2-5, the V gene TRBV6-5, with 7 bases aligning to TRBD1. V was clipped by 2 bases and J by 7 bases; unmatched bases: 13. This CDR3 has 16 residues. Looked up from germline, CDR1 is MNHEY and CDR2 is SVGAGI. The CDR3 is CASSYAAVVRGTTQYF. CDR3 coding DNA: TGTGCCAGCAGTTACGCGGCGGTTGTCAGGGGGACGACCCAGTACTTC.

The chain employs TRBV2 and TRBJ1-6; TRBD1 matches at 8 bases. V lost 7 bases and J lost 7; bases outside the gene matches: 6. Per germline, CDR1 SNHLY and CDR2 FYNNEI. The CDR3 spans 14 residues. CDR3 sequence reads: CASILRTGNSPLHF. The CDR3 DNA reads as TGTGCCAGCATACTCAGGACAGGGAATTCACCCCTCCACTTT.

The CDR3 DNA is TGTGCCAGCAGCCTCCAACAGGGGTTCGTCAACTATGGCTACACCTTC. This encodes CASSLQQGFVNYGYTF. The gene calls are TRBV7-8 and TRBJ1-2; 7 positions match TRBD1. The CDR3 contains 16 residues. Losses at the gene ends were 5 bases for V and 2 bases for J; bases not matched to a gene: 11. CDR1 is SGHVS, CDR2 FQNEAQ, per germline.

The genes are TRBV28 and TRBJ1-5; the match to TRBD1 covers 8 bases. The CDR3 loop spans 14 amino acids. J was trimmed by 1 base and V by 6 bases; bases with no gene match: 2. Germline values: CDR1 MDHEN, CDR2 SYDVKM. DNA for the CDR3: TGTGCCAGCAGAACAGGGGGAAGCAATCAGCCCCAGCATTTT. Its translation: CASRTGGSNQPQHF.

This clone was observed once. The chain uses TRBV6-6 and TRBJ1-1; D not resolved. V was clipped by 6 bases and J by 5 bases, with 10 bases between them. From germline, CDR1 is MNHNY and CDR2 SVGAGI (reference sequence). The CDR3 totals 12 residues. CDR3: CASSEVSTEAFF. CDR3 coding DNA: TGTGCCAGCAGCGAGGTGTCGACTGAAGCTTTCTTT.

The rearrangement joins TRBV18 to TRBJ2-1; 13 bases match TRBD2. The CDR3 runs to 17 residues. Germline CDR1 KGHSH, CDR2 LQKENI. V shed 3 bases and J 0 bases; nucleotides not matched to a gene: 2. The CDR3 sequence is CASSPGLAGPSYNEQFF. The DNA for the CDR3 is TGTGCCAGCTCACCGGGACTAGCGGGGCCCTCCTACAATGAGCAGTTCTTC.

This chain uses TRBV12-5 with TRBJ1-3; a weak D match, TRBD1 (6 bases). The CDR3 runs to 16 residues. In germline, CDR1 is LGHNT, CDR2 FRNRAP. Trimming stripped 1 base from V and 2 bases from J, with 12 bases between. CDR3 in DNA: TGTGCTAGTGGTTTGGGACAGGTTGAAGCTGGAAACACCATATATTTT. Translating it yields CASGLGQVEAGNTIYF. The whole variable domain, filled in from reference TRBV12-5 and TRBJ1-3, reads DARVTQTPRHKVTEMGQEVTMRCQPILGHNTVFWYRQTMMQGLELLAYFRNRAPLDDSGMPKDRFSAEMPDATLATLKIQPSEPRDSAVYFCASGLGQVEAGNTIYFGEGSWLTVV.

The chain recombines TRBV6-1 with TRBJ2-2, with D perhaps matching TRBD1 (6 bases). The V gene lost 2 bases and the J gene lost 5 bases, with 9 bases spanning the gap. The CDR3 covers 14 residues. Germline V gene data show CDR1 as MNHNS and CDR2 as SASEGT. DNA of the CDR3: TGTGCCAGCAGTGAACAAGGGGGAACCGGGGAGCTGTTTTTT. It translates to CASSEQGGTGELFF.

The gene calls are TRBV4-1 and TRBJ1-4; a weak D match, TRBD1 (6 bases). The V gene lost 5 bases and the J gene lost 4 bases, with 14 bases spanning the gap. CDR1 and CDR2 from the germline V gene are MGHRA and YSYEKL. The CDR3 totals 15 residues. CDR3 protein: CASSAAGTYNEKLFF. The CDR3 region has the DNA TGCGCCAGCAGCGCCGCCGGGACATATAATGAAAAACTGTTTTTT.

The chain joins TRBV10-3 to TRBJ2-7; D is perhaps TRBD2 (5 bases). CDR1 and CDR2 from the germline V gene are ENHRY and SYGVKD. CDR3 length equals 14 residues. V was cut by 7 bases and J by 2 bases, with 15 bases left in between. In DNA, the CDR3 is TGTGCCATCACCGCCGGGATAGGACCCTACGAGCAGTACTTC. Amino acid sequence: CAITAGIGPYEQYF.

V usage is TRBV29-1 and J usage is TRBJ1-2; perhaps TRBD1 as D (5 bases). Germline lookup yields CDR1 SQVTM and CDR2 ANQGSEA. V was shortened by 3 bases and J by 9 bases, with 17 bases between the two germline ends. This CDR3 contains 13 residues. The CDR3: CSVDTAGRGSYTF. The CDR3, as DNA: TGCAGCGTTGACACGGCAGGGCGGGGAAGCTACACCTTC.

The chain joins TRBV24-1 to TRBJ2-1, with D perhaps matching TRBD1 (6 bases). The V gene lost 9 bases and the J gene lost 0 bases, with 11 bases spanning the gap. The CDR3 runs 14 residues. Per germline, CDR1 KGHDR and CDR2 SFDVKD. The CDR3 region is CATARGSSYNEQFF. The CDR3 DNA reads as TGTGCCACCGCGAGGGGGAGCTCCTACAATGAGCAGTTCTTC.

This clone was counted a few times. The rearrangement joins TRBV2 to TRBJ1-1; 9 nucleotides align to TRBD1. The CDR3 spans 13 residues. The junction had 2 bases not matched to a gene; V was cut back by 6 bases and J by 3 bases. The germline CDR1 and CDR2 sequences are SNHLY and FYNNEI. CDR3 loop: CASRWDRDTEAFF. Written as DNA, the CDR3 is TGTGCCAGCAGGTGGGACAGGGACACTGAAGCTTTCTTT.

As concerns this clone: The sample contains more than one DNA sequence encoding this CDR3. V is TRBV20-1 and J is TRBJ2-3; D might be TRBD2 (5 bases). V was clipped by 5 bases and J by 6 bases, with 9 bases between them. The CDR3 is 11 amino acids. CDR1 is DFQATT, CDR2 SNEGSKA, per germline (reference sequence). The CDR3 spells CSAPPGDTQYF. The DNA for the CDR3 is TGCAGTGCTCCCCCGGGGGATACGCAGTATTTT.